This TCR beta chain was sequenced during a study of PD-L1 blockade in urothelial cancer. On the study more broadly: T cell content in blood samples showed a median of around 140,000.

Clones were sequenced by immunoSEQ multiplex PCR, and TCRdb holds only the in-frame ones, with some missing. The sample consists of fewer than 60,000 clones, over 75% of them appearing once. Time point: pretreatment peripheral blood. The TCR originated in a man in his 70s with urothelial cancer. Specimen: PBMCs, collected around atezolizumab (anti-PD-L1) treatment.

This chain's CDR3 is CASHTGTGIYMGYTF. CDR3 in DNA: TGTGCCAGCCACACAGGGACCGGGATCTATATGGGATACACCTTC. This chain uses TRBV6-5 with TRBJ1-2; a possible D gene is TRBD1 (6 bases). Trimming took 8 bases from V and 11 from J, leaving 27 bases between them. Germline CDR1 is MNHEY and CDR2 is SVGAGI. The CDR3 runs 15 residues.